The 18 T cell receptor beta chains below were found in one sample sequenced in a study of blood T cell repertoires in COVID-19 (dated by TCRdb to the early 2020s). Libraries were made using the immunoSEQ multiplex PCR assay. The table comes from immuneACCESS by way of TCRdb, which keeps in-frame sequences with V and J called. Part of the clones is missing from these tables; in studies checked, under half for an unresolved V gene and the rest for unknown reasons. This sample has around 150,000 clones in its table, and 60% to 85% of those were observed once. The ten largest clones take up roughly 7.5% of the sample. Specimen: peripheral blood. These receptors were obtained from a man in his 60s with acute or convalescent COVID-19.

This clone has just one count. The V call is TRBV24-1, the J call TRBJ2-1, with a tentative D call TRBD1 (6 bases). Trimming took off 1 base at V and 5 bases at J, with 14 bases between the two ends. Germline CDR1 and CDR2: KGHDR and SFDVKD. The CDR3 totals 16 residues. Here the CDR3 reads CATSDFSQGHNNEQFF. In nucleotides, the CDR3 is TGTGCCACCAGTGATTTCTCACAGGGTCATAACAATGAGCAGTTCTTC.

V is TRBV4-3 and J is TRBJ2-6, with 9 bases that match TRBD1. After removal of 0 bases from V and 2 bases from J, the junction contained 5 bases not matched to a gene. CDR3 size: 18 residues. The germline gives CDR1 LGHNA, CDR2 YSLEER. In DNA form, the CDR3 reads TGCGCCAGCAGCCAAGATGTAGGACAGGGGCCTGGGGCCAACGTCCTGACTTTC. As protein: CASSQDVGQGPGANVLTF.

The rearrangement links TRBV19 to TRBJ1-4, with 7 nucleotides matching TRBD1. The germline CDR1 and CDR2 sequences are LNHDA and SQIVND (reference sequence). V shed 7 bases and J 6 bases; nucleotides not matched to a gene: 2. This CDR3 has 12 residues. The CDR3 loop reads CASTGTDEKLFF. CDR3 bases: TGTGCCAGTACCGGGACAGATGAAAAACTGTTTTTT.

This rearrangement joins TRBV9 to TRBJ2-7; 7 nucleotides align to TRBD1. The CDR3 extends over 12 amino acids. Germline V gene lookup returns CDR1 SGDLS and CDR2 YYNGEE. V dropped 4 bases and J dropped 5; count of bases not matched to a gene: 3. DNA of the CDR3: TGTGCCAGCAGCCAAACAGGGGACGAGCAGTACTTC. This codes for CASSQTGDEQYF.

This chain links TRBV5-1 with TRBJ2-5, with 9 positions matching TRBD2. With V trimmed by 5 bases and J by 5 bases, 7 bases remained unmatched. Germline loops: CDR1 SGHRS, CDR2 YFSETQ. CDR3 length: 14 residues. The CDR3 DNA is TGCGCCAGCAGGTCCCTAGCGGGGTATGAGACCCAGTACTTC. Its translation: CASRSLAGYETQYF.

The CDR3 DNA is TGCGCCAGCCGACTGGATCCGGGGGTTGAGCAGTACTTC. This gives the protein CASRLDPGVEQYF. The V gene is TRBV5-1, the J gene TRBJ2-7; D is possibly TRBD2 (6 bases). V lost 7 bases to trimming and J lost 7 bases, with 18 bases between them. CDR1 and CDR2 (germline): SGHRS, YFSETQ. This CDR3 is 13 amino acids long.

This chain uses TRBV2 with TRBJ2-2; perhaps TRBD1 as D (7 bases). Germline loops: CDR1 SNHLY, CDR2 FYNNEI. V lost 11 bases and J 0 bases, leaving 10 bases between the germline ends. This CDR3 has 13 amino acids. The CDR3, as DNA: TGTGCCTGCGGGACAGCGAACACCGGGGAGCTGTTTTTT. It is translated as CACGTANTGELFF.

The J gene is TRBJ1-4, the V gene TRBV6-5; 7 bases are a match to TRBD1. The germline CDR1 and CDR2 sequences are MNHEY and SVGAGI. Trimming cost V 1 base and J 5 bases; bases outside gene matches: 1. The CDR3 totals 14 residues. Written as DNA, the CDR3 is TGTGCCAGCAGTTACTTGGGACAGAATGAAAAACTGTTTTTT. Translation gives CASSYLGQNEKLFF.

This clone was seen just once. The chain employs TRBV24-1 and TRBJ1-2, with 9 nucleotides matching TRBD1. The CDR3 is made up of 15 amino acids. J lost 7 bases, V lost 2 bases, and 7 bases had no gene match. Germline CDR1 and CDR2: KGHDR and SFDVKD. The CDR3 DNA follows: TGTGCCACCAGTGATTCGGGACAGGGAATAGGTGGCTACACCTTC. Protein product: CATSDSGQGIGGYTF.

This chain joins TRBV9 and TRBJ2-3; no firm D call. The germline V gene encodes CDR1 SGDLS and CDR2 YYNGEE. V was trimmed by 0 bases and J by 0 bases, leaving 5 bases between them. CDR3 length equals 14 residues. Here the CDR3 DNA reads TGTGCCAGCAGCGTAGACAAAAGCACAGATACGCAGTATTTT. Translated, it gives CASSVDKSTDTQYF.

The chain employs TRBV9 and TRBJ1-6; 12 nucleotides align to TRBD1. The germline CDR1 and CDR2 sequences are SGDLS and YYNGEE. This CDR3 has 17 residues. V lost 0 bases and J lost 4; bases outside the gene matches: 2. The CDR3 loop is CASSVGDRGLYNSPLHF. Here the CDR3 DNA reads TGTGCCAGCAGCGTAGGGGACAGGGGGCTTTATAATTCACCCCTCCACTTT.

V usage is TRBV24-1 and J usage is TRBJ2-5; TRBD1 matches 10 bases. Trimming at V came to 3 bases and at J to 4 bases, leaving 10 bases not matched to a gene. The CDR3 runs 17 residues. From germline, CDR1 is KGHDR and CDR2 SFDVKD. The CDR3 DNA is TGTGCCACCAGTGATCCCCGACAGGGGGCCAGTGGAGAGACCCAGTACTTC. Its protein product is CATSDPRQGASGETQYF.

The rearrangement uses TRBV12-3 or TRBV12-4 and TRBJ2-5; a possible D gene is TRBD2 (6 bases). V was shortened by 3 bases and J by 5 bases, with 7 bases between the two germline ends. The CDR3 loop spans 12 amino acids. CDR3 bases: TGTGCCAGCAGTTTCGGGGGTGAGACCCAGTACTTC. Amino acids: CASSFGGETQYF.

This sequence joins TRBV7-2 and TRBJ2-5; unclear D gene. Germline V gene lookup returns CDR1 SGHTA and CDR2 FQGNSA. V gave up 4 bases and J gave up 6 bases, with 12 bases separating them. The CDR3 is 13 amino acids. CDR3 sequence: CASSSNSYQTQYF. CDR3 DNA sequence: TGTGCCAGCAGCTCAAACAGCTATCAGACCCAGTACTTC.

The sample holds a few counts of this clone. The chain joins TRBV29-1 to TRBJ1-2, with D possibly TRBD1 on 5 matching bases. CDR1 SQVTM and CDR2 ANQGSEA come from the germline V gene. The V gene lost 3 bases and the J gene lost 8 bases, with 13 bases spanning the gap. The CDR3 covers 12 residues. The CDR3 DNA is TGCAGCGTTGATATGGGGCGGCGGGGCTACACCTTC. Amino acids: CSVDMGRRGYTF.

The rearrangement uses TRBV6-2 or TRBV6-3 and TRBJ1-2; 7 bases match TRBD1. V gave up 5 bases and J gave up 2 bases; unmatched junction bases: 5. The V gene's germline CDR1 is MNHEY and CDR2 SVGEGT. The CDR3 is 14 amino acids. As DNA, the CDR3 is TGTGCCAGCAGTGCCGGACAGGTCAACTATGGCTACACCTTC. It translates to CASSAGQVNYGYTF.

The V and J genes are TRBV12-3 or TRBV12-4 and TRBJ2-3; no clear D gene. CDR3 length equals 12 residues. The V end was cut by 6 bases, the J end by 6 bases, with 10 bases between. In DNA, the CDR3 is TGTGCCAGCAGACTCGAGTACGATACGCAGTATTTT. It codes for CASRLEYDTQYF.

By share of the sample, this clone is large (0.1 to 1%). The chain joins TRBV6-5 to TRBJ2-7; D may be TRBD1 (6 bases). The V end was cut by 2 bases, the J end by 4 bases, with 9 bases between. The CDR3 sequence is 13 residues long. Germline lookup yields CDR1 MNHEY and CDR2 SVGAGI. This chain's CDR3 is CASSYGDRYEQYF. The DNA of the CDR3 is TGTGCCAGCAGTTACGGCGACAGGTACGAGCAGTACTTC.